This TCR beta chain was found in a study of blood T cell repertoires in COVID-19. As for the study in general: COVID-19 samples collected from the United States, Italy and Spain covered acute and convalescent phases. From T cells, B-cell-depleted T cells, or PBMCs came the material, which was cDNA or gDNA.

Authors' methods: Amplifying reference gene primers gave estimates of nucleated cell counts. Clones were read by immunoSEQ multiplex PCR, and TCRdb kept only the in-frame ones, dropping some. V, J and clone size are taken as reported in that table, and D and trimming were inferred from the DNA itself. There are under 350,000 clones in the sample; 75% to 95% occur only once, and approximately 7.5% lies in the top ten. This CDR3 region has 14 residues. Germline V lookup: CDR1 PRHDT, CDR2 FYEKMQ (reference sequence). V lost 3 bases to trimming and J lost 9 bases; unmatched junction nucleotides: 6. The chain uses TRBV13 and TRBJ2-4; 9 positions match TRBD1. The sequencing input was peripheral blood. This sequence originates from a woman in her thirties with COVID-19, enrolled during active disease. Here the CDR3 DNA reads TGTGCCAGCAGCTTGGGACAGGGAGTGGGCATTCAGTACTTC. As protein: CASSLGQGVGIQYF.